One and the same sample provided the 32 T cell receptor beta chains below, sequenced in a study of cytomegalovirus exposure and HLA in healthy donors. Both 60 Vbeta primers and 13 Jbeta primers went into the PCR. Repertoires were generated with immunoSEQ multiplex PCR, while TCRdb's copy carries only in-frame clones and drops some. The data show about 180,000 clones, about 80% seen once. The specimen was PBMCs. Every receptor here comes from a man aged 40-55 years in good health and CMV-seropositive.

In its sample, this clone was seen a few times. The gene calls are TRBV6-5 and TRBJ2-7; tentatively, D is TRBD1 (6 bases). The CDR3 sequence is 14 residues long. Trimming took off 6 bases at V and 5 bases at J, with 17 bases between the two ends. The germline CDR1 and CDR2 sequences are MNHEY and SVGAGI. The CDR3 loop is CASSHTGTSDEQYF. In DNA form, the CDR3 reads TGTGCCAGCAGCCACACAGGGACATCGGACGAGCAGTACTTC.

CDR3 DNA sequence: TGCGCCAGCAGCCCAGGGACAGTTTACGAGCAGTACTTC. It is translated as CASSPGTVYEQYF. This chain connects TRBV5-1 to TRBJ2-7; TRBD1 matches at 7 bases. V shed 4 bases, J shed 4 bases, and the junction held 5 bases outside the gene matches. The CDR3 length is 13 residues. Germline V lookup: CDR1 SGHRS, CDR2 YFSETQ.

The CDR3 coding sequence is TGTGCCAGCTCACCTGGACAGTCCGCGGCCCAGCCCCAGCATTTT. Amino acid sequence: CASSPGQSAAQPQHF. The gene calls are TRBV18 and TRBJ1-5; maybe TRBD1 (6 bases). Germline V CDR1 and CDR2: KGHSH, LQKENI. Trimming shortened V by 3 bases and J by 7 bases, and 16 bases separated the two germline ends. The CDR3 loop spans 15 amino acids.

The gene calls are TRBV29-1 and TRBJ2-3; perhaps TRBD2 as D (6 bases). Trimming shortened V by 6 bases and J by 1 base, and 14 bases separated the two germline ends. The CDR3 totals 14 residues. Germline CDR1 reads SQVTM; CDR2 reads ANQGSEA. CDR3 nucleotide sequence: TGCAGCGTCGCCGGAGGGCCAGGCACAGATACGCAGTATTTT. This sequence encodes CSVAGGPGTDTQYF.

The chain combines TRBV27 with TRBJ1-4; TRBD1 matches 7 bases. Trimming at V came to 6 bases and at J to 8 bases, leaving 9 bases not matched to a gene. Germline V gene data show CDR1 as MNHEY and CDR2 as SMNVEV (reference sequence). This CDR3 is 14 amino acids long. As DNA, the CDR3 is TGTGCCAGCAGCTTCCGGGACAGTGGAGAAAAACTGTTTTTT. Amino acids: CASSFRDSGEKLFF.

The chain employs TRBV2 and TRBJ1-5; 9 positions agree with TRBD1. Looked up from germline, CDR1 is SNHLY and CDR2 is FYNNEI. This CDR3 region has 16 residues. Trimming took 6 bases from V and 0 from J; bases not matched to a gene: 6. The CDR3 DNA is TGTGCCAGCAGGCGGGACAGGGCTTTTAGCAATCAGCCCCAGCATTTT. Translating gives CASRRDRAFSNQPQHF.

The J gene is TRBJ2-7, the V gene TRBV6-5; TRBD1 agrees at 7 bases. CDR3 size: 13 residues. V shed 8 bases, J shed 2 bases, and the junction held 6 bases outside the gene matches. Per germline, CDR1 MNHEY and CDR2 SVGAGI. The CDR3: CASRDRATYEQYF. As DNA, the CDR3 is TGTGCCAGCCGGGACAGAGCGACCTACGAGCAGTACTTC.

CDR3 coding DNA: TGTGCCAGCAGTTCTCGACAGGGTAATTCACCCCTCCACTTT. Its protein product is CASSSRQGNSPLHF. The chain recombines TRBV28 with TRBJ1-6, with 7 positions matching TRBD1. The CDR3 loop spans 14 amino acids. CDR1 and CDR2 from the germline V gene are MDHEN and SYDVKM. V was clipped by 4 bases and J by 6 bases; unmatched bases: 3.

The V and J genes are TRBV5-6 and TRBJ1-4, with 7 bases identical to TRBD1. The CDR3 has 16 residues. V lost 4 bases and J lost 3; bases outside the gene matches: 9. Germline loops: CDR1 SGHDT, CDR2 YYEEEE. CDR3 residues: CASSVDRVRANEKLFF. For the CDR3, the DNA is TGTGCCAGCAGCGTCGACAGGGTGCGGGCTAATGAAAAACTGTTTTTT.

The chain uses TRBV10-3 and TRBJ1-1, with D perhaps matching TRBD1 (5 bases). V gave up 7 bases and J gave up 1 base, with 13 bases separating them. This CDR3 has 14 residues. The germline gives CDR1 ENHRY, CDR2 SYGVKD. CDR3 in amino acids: CAINSDTSNTEAFF. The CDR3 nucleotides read TGTGCCATCAACTCGGACACCTCGAACACTGAAGCTTTCTTT.

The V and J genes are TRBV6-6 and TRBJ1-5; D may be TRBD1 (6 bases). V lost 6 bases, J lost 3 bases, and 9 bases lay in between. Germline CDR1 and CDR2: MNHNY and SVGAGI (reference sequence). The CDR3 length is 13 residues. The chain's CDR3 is CASSRDNNQPQHF. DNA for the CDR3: TGTGCCAGCAGCCGGGACAACAATCAGCCCCAGCATTTT.

CDR3 loop: CSVVGQGGEQYF. CDR3 DNA sequence: TGCAGCGTTGTCGGGCAGGGGGGCGAGCAGTACTTC. The rearrangement uses TRBV29-1 and TRBJ2-7, with TRBD1 as a possible D gene (7 bases). This CDR3 is 12 amino acids long. Trimming cost V 4 bases and J 6 bases, with 13 bases left between them. Germline values: CDR1 SQVTM, CDR2 ANQGSEA.

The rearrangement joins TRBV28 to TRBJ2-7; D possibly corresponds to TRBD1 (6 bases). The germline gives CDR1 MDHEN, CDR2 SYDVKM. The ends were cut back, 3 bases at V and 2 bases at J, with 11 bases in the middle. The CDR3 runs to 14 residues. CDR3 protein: CASSFRDTAYEQYF. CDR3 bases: TGTGCCAGCAGTTTCCGGGACACAGCCTACGAGCAGTACTTC. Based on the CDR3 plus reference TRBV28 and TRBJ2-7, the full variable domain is DVKVTQSSRYLVKRTGEKVFLECVQDMDHENMFWYRQDPGLGLRLIYFSYDVKMKEKGDIPEGYSVSREKKERFSLILESASTNQTSMYLCASSFRDTAYEQYFGPGTRLTVT.

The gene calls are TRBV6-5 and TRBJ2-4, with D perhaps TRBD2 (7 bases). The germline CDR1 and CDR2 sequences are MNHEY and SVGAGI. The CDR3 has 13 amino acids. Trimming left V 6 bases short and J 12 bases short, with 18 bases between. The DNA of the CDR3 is TGTGCCAGCAGAAGGGGGGGCGATGGCAGTCAGTACTTC. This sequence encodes CASRRGGDGSQYF.

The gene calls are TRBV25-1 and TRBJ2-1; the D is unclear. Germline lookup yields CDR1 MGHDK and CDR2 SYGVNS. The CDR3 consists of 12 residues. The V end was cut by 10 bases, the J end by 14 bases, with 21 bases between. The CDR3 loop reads CATHSRPGWEFF. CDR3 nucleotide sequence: TGTGCCACCCATTCCCGCCCCGGGTGGGAGTTCTTC.

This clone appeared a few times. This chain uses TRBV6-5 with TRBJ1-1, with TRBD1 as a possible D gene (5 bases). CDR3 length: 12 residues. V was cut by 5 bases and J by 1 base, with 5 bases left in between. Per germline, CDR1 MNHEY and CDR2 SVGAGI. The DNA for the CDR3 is TGTGCCAGCAGTACAGGGAACACTGAAGCTTTCTTT. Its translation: CASSTGNTEAFF.

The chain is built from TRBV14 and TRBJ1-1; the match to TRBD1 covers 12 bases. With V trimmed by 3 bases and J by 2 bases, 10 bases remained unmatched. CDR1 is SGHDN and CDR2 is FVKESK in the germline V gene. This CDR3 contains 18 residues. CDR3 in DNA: TGTGCCAGCAGCCATTTGTTCGGGACAGGGGGCTCTAACACTGAAGCTTTCTTT. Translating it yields CASSHLFGTGGSNTEAFF.

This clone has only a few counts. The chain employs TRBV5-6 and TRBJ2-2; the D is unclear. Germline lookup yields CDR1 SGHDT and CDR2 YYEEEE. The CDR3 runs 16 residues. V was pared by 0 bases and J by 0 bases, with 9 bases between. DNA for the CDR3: TGTGCCAGCAGCTTGGGAGGTTCTGCGAACACCGGGGAGCTGTTTTTT. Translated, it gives CASSLGGSANTGELFF.

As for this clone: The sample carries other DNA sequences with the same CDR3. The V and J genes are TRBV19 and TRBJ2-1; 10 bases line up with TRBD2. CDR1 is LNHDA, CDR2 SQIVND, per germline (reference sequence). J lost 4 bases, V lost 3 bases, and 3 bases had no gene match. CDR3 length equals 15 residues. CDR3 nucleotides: TGTGCCAGTAGTATTGCTAGCGGGAGTTACAATGAGCAGTTCTTC. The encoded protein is CASSIASGSYNEQFF.

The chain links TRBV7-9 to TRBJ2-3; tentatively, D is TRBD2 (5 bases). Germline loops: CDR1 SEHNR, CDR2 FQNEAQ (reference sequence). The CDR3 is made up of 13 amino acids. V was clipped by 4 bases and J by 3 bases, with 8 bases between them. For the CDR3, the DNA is TGTGCCAGCAGCTCCCGAGGGACAGATACGCAGTATTTT. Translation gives CASSSRGTDTQYF.

The CDR3 bases are TGTGCCAGCAGTCCCCTCGGACAGGAGCACTACGAGCAGTACTTC. It specifies CASSPLGQEHYEQYF. The J gene is TRBJ2-7, the V gene TRBV25-1; 7 positions match TRBD1. Trimming cost V 5 bases and J 3 bases; bases outside gene matches: 10. Germline V lookup: CDR1 MGHDK, CDR2 SYGVNS. The CDR3 loop spans 15 amino acids.

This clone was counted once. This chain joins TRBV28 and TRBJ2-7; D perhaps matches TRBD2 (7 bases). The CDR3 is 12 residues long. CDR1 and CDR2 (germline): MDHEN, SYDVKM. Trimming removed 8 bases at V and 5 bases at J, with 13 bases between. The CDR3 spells CASGGGGDEQYF. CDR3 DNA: TGTGCCAGCGGAGGGGGAGGGGACGAGCAGTACTTC.

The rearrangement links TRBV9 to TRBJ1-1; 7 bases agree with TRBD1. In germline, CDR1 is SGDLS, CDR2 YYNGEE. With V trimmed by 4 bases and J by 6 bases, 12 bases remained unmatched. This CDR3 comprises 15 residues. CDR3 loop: CASSLSPGGGAEAFF. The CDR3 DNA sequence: TGTGCCAGCAGCCTCTCCCCTGGAGGGGGCGCTGAAGCTTTCTTT. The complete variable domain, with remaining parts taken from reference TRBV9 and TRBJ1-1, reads DSGVTQTPKHLITATGQRVTLRCSPRSGDLSVYWYQQSLDQGLQFLIQYYNGEERAKGNILERFSAQQFPDLHSELNLSSLELGDSALYFCASSLSPGGGAEAFFGQGTRLTVV.

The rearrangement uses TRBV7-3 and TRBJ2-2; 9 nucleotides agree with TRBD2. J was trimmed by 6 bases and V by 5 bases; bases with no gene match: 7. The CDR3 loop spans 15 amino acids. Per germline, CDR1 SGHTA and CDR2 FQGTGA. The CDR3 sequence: CASSPTGTSSGELFF. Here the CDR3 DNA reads TGTGCCAGCAGCCCAACCGGGACTAGCTCCGGGGAGCTGTTTTTT.

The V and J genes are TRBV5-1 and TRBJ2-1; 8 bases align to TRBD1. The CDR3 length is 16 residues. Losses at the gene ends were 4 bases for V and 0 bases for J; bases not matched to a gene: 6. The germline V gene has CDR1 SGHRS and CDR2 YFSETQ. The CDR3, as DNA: TGCGCCAGCAGCACTCAGGGGGCTAGCTCCTACAATGAGCAGTTCTTC. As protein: CASSTQGASSYNEQFF.

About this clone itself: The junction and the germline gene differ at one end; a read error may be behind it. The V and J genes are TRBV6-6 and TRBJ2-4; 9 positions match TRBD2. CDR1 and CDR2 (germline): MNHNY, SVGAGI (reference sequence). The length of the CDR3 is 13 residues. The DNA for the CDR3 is TGTGCCAGCCCGGGACTAGCCAAAAACAGTCAGTACTTC. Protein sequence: CASPGLAKNSQYF.

CDR3 in amino acids: CASSPPVETSGRETQYF. The CDR3 region has the DNA TGTGCCAGCTCACCACCGGTTGAGACTAGCGGGAGAGAGACCCAGTACTTC. V gene TRBV18 combines with J gene TRBJ2-5, with 12 positions matching TRBD2. CDR3 length equals 17 residues. Trimming took 0 bases from V and 4 from J; bases not matched to a gene: 6. Germline V CDR1 and CDR2: KGHSH, LQKENI.

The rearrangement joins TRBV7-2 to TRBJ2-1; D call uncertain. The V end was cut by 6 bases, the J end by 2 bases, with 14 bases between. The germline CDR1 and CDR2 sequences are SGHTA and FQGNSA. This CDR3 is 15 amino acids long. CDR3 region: CASRPTGDAYNEQFF. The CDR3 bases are TGTGCCAGCAGACCCACCGGAGATGCCTACAATGAGCAGTTCTTC.

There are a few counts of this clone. In nucleotides, the CDR3 is TGTGCCAGCAGTGATGGGGCGATTGGCTACACCTTC. Translating gives CASSDGAIGYTF. The chain carries TRBV6-1 and TRBJ1-2, with D perhaps matching TRBD1 (5 bases). The CDR3 is made up of 12 amino acids. CDR1 and CDR2 from the germline V gene are MNHNS and SASEGT. V dropped 3 bases and J dropped 7 bases, with 9 bases sitting between them.

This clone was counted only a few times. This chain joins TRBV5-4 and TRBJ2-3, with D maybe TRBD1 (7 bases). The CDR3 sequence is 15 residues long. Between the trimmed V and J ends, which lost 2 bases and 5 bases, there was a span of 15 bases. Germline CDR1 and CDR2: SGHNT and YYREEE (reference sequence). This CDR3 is CASSLGGGWGDTQYF. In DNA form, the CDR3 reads TGTGCCAGCAGCTTAGGAGGGGGCTGGGGAGATACGCAGTATTTT.

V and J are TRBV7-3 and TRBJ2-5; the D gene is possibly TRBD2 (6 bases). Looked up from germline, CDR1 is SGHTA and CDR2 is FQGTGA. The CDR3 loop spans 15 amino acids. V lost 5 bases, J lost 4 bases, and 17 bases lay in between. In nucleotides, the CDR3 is TGTGCCAGCAGCCCGTCTTCGGGAGCACGAGAGACCCAGTACTTC. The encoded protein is CASSPSSGARETQYF.

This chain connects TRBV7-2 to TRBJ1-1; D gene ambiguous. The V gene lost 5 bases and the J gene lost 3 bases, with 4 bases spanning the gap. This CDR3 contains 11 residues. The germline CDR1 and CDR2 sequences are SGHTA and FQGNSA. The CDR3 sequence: CASSQYTEAFF. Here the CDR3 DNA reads TGTGCCAGCAGCCAGTACACTGAAGCTTTCTTT.